Listed below are T cell receptor beta chains from one sample, sequenced in a study of radiation and T cells in renal cell carcinoma. The table came from immunoSEQ multiplex PCR; TCRdb's copy has only in-frame clones and leaves some out. The sample has about 140,000 clones, roughly 85% seen once. The sample consisted of blood, taken from a patient whose treatment included radiotherapy and nephrectomy. These receptors originate from a woman aged 45 to 65 with renal cell carcinoma. Each CDR3 is given without its conserved first and last residue. The D gene is left open where the match is weak.

j_gene,d_gene,v_gene,CDR3aa
TRBJ2-4,NA,TRBV5-4,ASSLTGAKNIQY
TRBJ1-6,NA,TRBV9,ASSVEPRGNSPLH
TRBJ2-5,NA,TRBV7-2,ASSLGVQQETQY
TRBJ2-5,TRBD1,TRBV5-6,ASSWLDRVGGETQY
TRBJ2-2,NA,TRBV6-4,ASSERDTGELF
TRBJ1-3,TRBD1,TRBV5-1,ASSRSDRGLSGNTIY
TRBJ1-5,NA,TRBV28,ASSPASLWSNQPQH
TRBJ2-1,TRBD2,TRBV19,ASSLGTSGINEQF
TRBJ1-4,NA,TRBV28,ASSNEKLF
TRBJ1-3,TRBD1,TRBV5-1,ASRDRSLPGNTIY